The 6 T cell receptor beta chains given below trace back to one sample, sequenced in a study of CDR3 diversity in severe acne. TCRdb used MiXCR to reprocess the PCR reads, holding one entry per CDR3 protein. The sample lists about 85,000 distinct CDR3 sequences; about 48% were seen once. Material for sequencing was blood. These receptors were obtained from a male donor in good health, serving as a control.

This clonotype was seen more than once but under ten times. The chain couples TRBV28 to TRBJ1-6; possible D gene TRBD1, 5 bases. The CDR3 has 15 residues. The germline V gene has CDR1 MDHEN and CDR2 SYDVKM. V was trimmed by 4 bases and J by 0 bases, leaving 7 bases between them. CDR3 sequence (DNA): TGTGCCAGCAGTTCCGGGGGCTCCTATAATTCACCCCTCCACTTT. Its translation is CASSSGGSYNSPLHF.

The chain employs TRBV28 and TRBJ1-2; 7 bases agree with TRBD1. V dropped 2 bases and J dropped 4; count of bases not matched to a gene: 1. Germline V gene sequence: CDR1 MDHEN, CDR2 SYDVKM. The CDR3 spans 13 residues. The CDR3 DNA reads as TGTGCCAGCAGTTTAGAGGGGGCCTATGGCTACACCTTC. Translating it yields CASSLEGAYGYTF.

The chain recombines TRBV11-1 with TRBJ2-2; TRBD2 agrees at 10 bases. V lost 3 bases, J lost 3 bases, and 7 bases stayed unmatched. The CDR3 sequence is 17 residues long. In germline, CDR1 is SGHAT, CDR2 FQDESV (reference sequence). The CDR3 loop reads CASSFRTSGRDTGELFF. The CDR3 nucleotides are TGTGCCAGCAGCTTTCGGACTAGCGGTAGAGACACCGGGGAGCTGTTTTTT.

The chain links TRBV2 to TRBJ2-7; no clear D. Germline V gene lookup returns CDR1 SNHLY and CDR2 FYNNEI. The CDR3 length is 17 residues. Trimming removed 3 bases at V and 0 bases at J, with 18 bases between. DNA for the CDR3: TGTGCCAGCAGTGAGCTGAAGTTACGAAGGAGCTCCTACGAGCAGTACTTC. Encoded protein: CASSELKLRRSSYEQYF.

V gene TRBV5-1 combines with J gene TRBJ2-7; no clear D. Germline CDR1 reads SGHRS; CDR2 reads YFSETQ. The V end was cut by 0 bases, the J end by 7 bases, with 11 bases between. The CDR3 sequence is 13 residues long. This chain's CDR3 is CASSLVGLWEQYF. CDR3 coding DNA: TGCGCCAGCAGCTTGGTGGGGTTGTGGGAGCAGTACTTC. Filled out from reference TRBV5-1 and TRBJ2-7, the complete variable domain reads KAGVTQTPRYLIKTRGQQVTLSCSPISGHRSVSWYQQTPGQGLQFLFEYFSETQRNKGNFPGRFSGRQFSNSRSEMNVSTLELGDSALYLCASSLVGLWEQYFGPGTRLTVT.

The chain has TRBV7-9 and TRBJ2-3; possibly TRBD1 or TRBD2 for D (5 bases each). The CDR3 runs to 15 residues. In germline, CDR1 is SEHNR, CDR2 FQNEAQ (reference sequence). V was clipped by 4 bases and J by 6 bases, with 17 bases between them. The CDR3 region is CASSSDRDLGDTQYF. For the CDR3, the DNA is TGTGCCAGCAGCTCGGACCGGGACCTCGGGGATACGCAGTATTTT.